This T cell receptor (beta chain) was captured by sequencing in a study of OX40 agonist ivuxolimab in advanced cancers. Study details: Antecedent anti-PD-1, anti-PD-L1 or anti-CTLA-4 therapy was permissible, with roughly 36% having received some.

The assay was immunoSEQ multiplex PCR, and TCRdb's table has in-frame clones only and misses some. The sample shows some 78,000 clones, 88% of them seen only once. Germline V gene lookup returns CDR1 SGHRS and CDR2 YFSETQ. V was shortened by 0 bases and J by 2 bases, with 18 bases between the two germline ends. The CDR3 is made up of 17 amino acids. The V and J genes are TRBV5-1 and TRBJ2-7; D is possibly TRBD1 or TRBD2 (6 bases each). The source of this sequence is an adult with an advanced solid tumor such as melanoma, head and neck, liver or kidney cancer. The source material was CD4+ or CD8+ T cells sorted from blood, sampled in a trial of the OX40 agonist ivuxolimab. CDR3 region: CASSLARGGQLTYEQYF. CDR3 nucleotides: TGCGCCAGCAGCTTGGCTCGTGGGGGGCAGCTAACCTACGAGCAGTACTTC.